The following is a T cell receptor beta chain sequence with its context. This sequence may be a read error, since a much larger clone differs from it by one base. The data belong to a study of tumor-infiltrating lymphocytes in primary liver carcinoma. Using a constant-region primer together with ProtoScript II reverse transcriptase, TCR beta cDNA was made from around 500 ng of total RNA. Slightly modified ARM-PCR served as the procedure for the TCR beta libraries. These libraries came from three rounds of nested multiplex PCR. With TRBV1-TRBV30 forward primers and a C-beta reverse primer, the first two PCR rounds were run for approximately 10 cycles each. Each CDR3 protein is one row after TCRdb ran MiXCR on the multiplex PCR reads. The sample consists of roughly 120,000 distinct CDR3 sequences, 55% to 65% of them appearing once. Per germline, CDR1 SQVTM and CDR2 ANQGSEA. Losses at the gene ends were 6 bases for V and 6 bases for J; bases not matched to a gene: 9. The CDR3 extends over 14 amino acids.

Both RNA and DNA were isolated together from around 20-30 mg of bulk tissue that had not been sorted. Sample: liver tumor tissue from sampling region 1. The subset: tumor region T1, superior pole. This chain uses TRBV29-1 with TRBJ2-1, with 9 nucleotides matching TRBD2. The source of this sequence is a woman in her sixties or seventies with primary liver carcinoma and hepatitis B virus infection. In DNA form, the CDR3 reads TGCAGCGTAGCTGGGATTAGCGGGGGCAATGAGCAGTTCTTC. Translating gives CSVAGISGGNEQFF.